This T cell receptor beta chain was recovered during a study of T cell repertoires in cytomegalovirus infection. Study-wide background: A matching HLA type, together with CMV infection, was signaled by public TCR beta signatures. Points from the study as a whole: CMV-specific TCR beta clonotypes restricted by HLA-C were the ones dominating the ex vivo response. There were carriers of CMV plus the relevant HLA, and cumulative public TCR beta family frequency identified them.

The junction had 8 bases not matched to a gene; V was cut back by 5 bases and J by 5 bases. The CDR3 spans 15 residues. The V gene's germline CDR1 is SGHTA and CDR2 FQGTGA. TCRdb itself ran the reads through MiXCR, one entry per CDR3 protein. The sample carries 150,000 to 200,000 distinct CDR3 sequences, approximately 19% recorded once. This clonotype appeared a few times. As yet, its antigen is unknown. The sequence was obtained from a human donor in good health (CMV status not recorded). Some clones in this sample may be carry-over from other donors' samples. The genes are TRBV7-3 and TRBJ2-5; 10 bases line up with TRBD1. Input material: PBMCs. The CDR3 DNA reads as TGTGCCAGCAGCCCGACAGGGGGCTCGTTGGAGACCCAGTACTTC. Protein sequence: CASSPTGGSLETQYF.